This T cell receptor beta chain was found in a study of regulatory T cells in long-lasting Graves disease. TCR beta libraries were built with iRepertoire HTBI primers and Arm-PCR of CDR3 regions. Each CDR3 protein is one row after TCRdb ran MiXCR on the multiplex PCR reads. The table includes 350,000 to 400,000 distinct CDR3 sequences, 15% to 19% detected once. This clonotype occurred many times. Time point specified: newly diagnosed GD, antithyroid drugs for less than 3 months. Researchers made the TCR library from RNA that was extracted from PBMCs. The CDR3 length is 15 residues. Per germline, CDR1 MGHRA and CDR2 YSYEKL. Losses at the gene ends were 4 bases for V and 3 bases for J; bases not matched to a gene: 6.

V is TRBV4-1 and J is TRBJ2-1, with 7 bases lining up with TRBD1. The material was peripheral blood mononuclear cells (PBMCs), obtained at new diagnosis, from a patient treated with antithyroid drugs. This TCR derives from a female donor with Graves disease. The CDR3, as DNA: TGCGCCAGCAGCCCGGTTGGGGACAGCTACAATGAGCAGTTCTTC. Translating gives CASSPVGDSYNEQFF.